Listed below are T cell receptor beta chains from one sample, sequenced in a study of blood T cell repertoires in COVID-19. The table came from immunoSEQ multiplex PCR; TCRdb's copy has only in-frame clones and leaves some out. The sample shows roughly 240,000 clones, about 89% of them seen only once. Material: peripheral blood. The receptor source for this set is an older woman who had recovered from COVID-19. Both conserved end residues are part of each CDR3. Fields, in order: D gene, clone size, V gene, J gene, CDR3 protein, CDR3 DNA. D genes are given only for firm matches. Size is stated for part of the rows, as once, few or many counts, or as a class when the clone is expanded.

>TRBD2|-|TRBV30|TRBJ2-5
CAWSVVLAGRKETQYF
TGTGCCTGGAGTGTAGTGCTAGCGGGGCGGAAAGAGACCCAGTACTTC
>TRBD2|-|TRBV7-2|TRBJ2-7
CASSLGSGGLGNEQYF
TGTGCCAGCAGCTTAGGTAGCGGGGGCCTCGGCAACGAGCAGTACTTC
>-|-|TRBV9|TRBJ2-7
CASSPSPYEQYF
TGTGCCAGCAGCCCGAGCCCCTACGAGCAGTACTTC
>-|-|TRBV19|TRBJ1-4
CASSGGYATNEKLFF
TGTGCCAGTAGCGGGGGATATGCAACTAATGAAAAACTGTTTTTT
>-|once|TRBV4-2|TRBJ1-4
CASSQEQGTNEKLFF
TGTGCCAGCAGCCAAGAACAGGGTACTAATGAAAAACTGTTTTTT
>-|-|TRBV18|TRBJ2-7
CASSPEQTYEQYF
TGTGCCAGCTCACCGGAACAGACCTACGAGCAGTACTTC
>-|-|TRBV2|TRBJ1-2
CASSAQGPPYGYTF
TGTGCCAGCAGTGCACAGGGCCCACCATATGGCTACACCTTC
>TRBD1|-|TRBV27|TRBJ1-5
CASSYTTGGNQPQHF
TGTGCCAGCAGTTACACAACAGGGGGCAATCAGCCCCAGCATTTT
>TRBD1|-|TRBV24-1|TRBJ1-4
CATSDSGQGGEKLFF
TGTGCCACCAGTGACTCGGGACAGGGCGGTGAAAAACTGTTTTTT
>TRBD1|-|TRBV3-1/TRBV3-2|TRBJ1-4
CASRGTDEKLFF
TGTGCCAGCAGAGGGACAGACGAAAAACTGTTTTTT
>TRBD1|once|TRBV5-4|TRBJ2-7
CASSLATTGEEQYF
TGTGCCAGCAGCTTGGCTACAACAGGGGAGGAGCAGTACTTC
>TRBD1|once|TRBV7-3|TRBJ1-2
CASSLTRPGQGADYGYTF
TGTGCCAGCAGCTTAACTAGGCCGGGACAGGGGGCCGACTATGGCTACACCTTC
>-|-|TRBV15|TRBJ2-6
CATSGRAGANVLTF
TGTGCCACCAGCGGGAGAGCGGGGGCCAACGTCCTGACTTTC
>TRBD1|once|TRBV6-5|TRBJ2-7
CASSRTGSYEQYF
TGTGCCAGCAGTCGGACAGGCTCCTACGAGCAGTACTTC
>TRBD1|-|TRBV5-4|TRBJ1-3
CASSWTGGNTIYF
TGTGCCAGCAGCTGGACAGGAGGAAACACCATATATTTT
>TRBD2|-|TRBV2|TRBJ2-3
CASSLTSGEATQYF
TGTGCCAGCAGTCTGACTAGCGGGGAAGCTACGCAGTATTTT
>-|few|TRBV28|TRBJ2-7
CASSLGARLPYEQYF
TGTGCCAGCAGTTTAGGGGCTAGACTCCCCTACGAGCAGTACTTC
>TRBD2|few|TRBV4-2|TRBJ2-3
CASSLFLLSGGNTDTQYF
TGTGCCAGCAGCCTATTCCTGCTTAGCGGGGGGAACACAGATACGCAGTATTTT
>TRBD2|-|TRBV5-6|TRBJ2-7
CASSPLPVGRGFYF
TGTGCCAGCAGCCCACTGCCGGTTGGGAGGGGATTTTACTTC
>TRBD1|-|TRBV4-3|TRBJ2-7
CASRDRISPGTATPYEQYF
TGCGCCAGCAGGGATAGGATAAGTCCCGGGACAGCAACCCCCTACGAGCAGTACTTC
>-|-|TRBV12-3/TRBV12-4|TRBJ1-2
CASTNQGYYGYTF
TGTGCCAGCACCAACCAGGGATACTATGGCTACACCTTC
>-|-|TRBV6-1|TRBJ1-5
CASSEVHRSNQPQHF
TGTGCCAGCAGTGAAGTTCACAGGAGTAATCAGCCCCAGCATTTT